This passage covers 25 T cell receptor beta chains from one sample sequenced in a study of chemoradiotherapy in HPV16-positive cancers. Generated by immunoSEQ multiplex PCR, the TCRdb table keeps only in-frame clones and is missing some. The data hold over 15,000 clones, with roughly 90% observed a single time. This specimen was blood, taken from a patient who underwent chemoradiotherapy. The receptors come from a human donor with HPV-associated anogenital cancer.

The chain combines TRBV5-4 with TRBJ2-2; 12 bases line up with TRBD2. In germline, CDR1 is SGHNT, CDR2 YYREEE (reference sequence). This CDR3 contains 16 residues. V lost 3 bases to trimming and J lost 6 bases; unmatched junction nucleotides: 6. The CDR3 loop reads CASSSTSGRTSGELFF. The CDR3 nucleotides are TGTGCCAGCAGCTCGACTAGCGGGAGAACCTCCGGGGAGCTGTTTTTT.

This clone was detected once. The chain links TRBV4-2 to TRBJ2-3; possible D gene TRBD2, 6 bases. V was pared by 1 base and J by 4 bases, with 12 bases between. The CDR3 sequence is 15 residues long. CDR1 LGHNA and CDR2 YNFKEQ come from the germline V gene. CDR3 protein: CASSQGSGAADTQYF. CDR3 in DNA: TGTGCCAGCAGCCAAGGATCGGGAGCAGCAGATACGCAGTATTTT.

The J gene is TRBJ2-5, the V gene TRBV11-2, with 13 bases lining up with TRBD2. J was trimmed by 0 bases and V by 2 bases; bases with no gene match: 6. CDR1 and CDR2 from the germline V gene are SGHAT and FQNNGV. The CDR3 consists of 18 residues. The CDR3 DNA sequence: TGTGCCAGCAGCTTAAGGACTAGCGGGGGACTGTACCAAGAGACCCAGTACTTC. This codes for CASSLRTSGGLYQETQYF.

The chain combines TRBV5-8 with TRBJ1-5; tentative D call: TRBD1 (6 bases). CDR1 and CDR2 from the germline V gene are SGHTS and YDEGEE. The CDR3 spans 13 residues. The V gene lost 3 bases and the J gene lost 4 bases, with 8 bases spanning the gap. Written as DNA, the CDR3 is TGTGCCAGCAGCTCTGGACAGAATCAGCCCCAGCATTTT. Protein: CASSSGQNQPQHF.

This clone has just a few counts. V and J are TRBV29-1 and TRBJ2-3; 11 positions agree with TRBD2. This CDR3 has 16 residues. V shed 4 bases, J shed 5 bases, and the junction held 11 bases outside the gene matches. CDR1 is SQVTM and CDR2 is ANQGSEA in the germline V gene. In DNA form, the CDR3 reads TGCAGCGTTGGAAGTCTAGCGGGGGGCCTCCGAGATACGCAGTATTTT. Translated: CSVGSLAGGLRDTQYF.

J is TRBJ2-2 and V is TRBV9, with 10 bases aligning to TRBD1. CDR3 length: 17 amino acids. Germline CDR1 is SGDLS and CDR2 is YYNGEE. Trimming cost V 3 bases and J 0 bases; bases outside gene matches: 5. The CDR3 is CASSEGQGSANTGELFF. Written as DNA, the CDR3 is TGTGCCAGCAGCGAGGGACAGGGGTCGGCGAACACCGGGGAGCTGTTTTTT.

The V call is TRBV30, the J call TRBJ1-1, with no clear D. Germline V CDR1 and CDR2: GTSNPN, SVGIG (reference sequence). V was cut by 8 bases and J by 4 bases, with 41 bases left in between. The CDR3 consists of 21 residues. Here the CDR3 reads CALRRSYQSTTRTTRGTEAFF. The CDR3, as DNA: TGTGCCCTCAGGCGATCCTACCAATCCACCACTCGAACAACCCGGGGCACTGAAGCTTTCTTT.

This clone was recorded only once. The chain has TRBV19 and TRBJ2-5; D unresolved. The CDR3 has 13 amino acids. Trimming shortened V by 3 bases and J by 3 bases, and 8 bases separated the two germline ends. Germline CDR1 LNHDA, CDR2 SQIVND (reference sequence). The chain's CDR3 is CASSMGPEETQYF. In DNA form, the CDR3 reads TGTGCCAGTAGTATGGGCCCTGAAGAGACCCAGTACTTC.

V usage is TRBV4-2 and J usage is TRBJ2-5; D is possibly TRBD1 (6 bases). CDR1 is LGHNA and CDR2 is YNFKEQ in the germline V gene. The CDR3 covers 16 residues. Trimming took off 3 bases at V and 4 bases at J, with 18 bases between the two ends. The CDR3 DNA is TGTGCCAGCAGCCAGCATTCTACAGGGATTGGAGAGACCCAGTACTTC. Translation: CASSQHSTGIGETQYF.

This clone was found once. The rearrangement uses TRBV15 and TRBJ2-5; D unclear. Matching the DNA end better, TRBJ2-7 makes the J call doubtful. This CDR3 has 15 residues. Germline CDR1 is LNHNV and CDR2 is YYDKDF (reference sequence). CDR3: CATSRDPRGSYEQYF. In DNA, the CDR3 is TGTGCCACCAGCAGAGATCCCCGAGGATCCTACGAGCAGTACTTC.

The rearrangement links TRBV5-1 to TRBJ2-3; 12 nucleotides agree with TRBD2. Germline values: CDR1 SGHRS, CDR2 YFSETQ. Unmatched junction bases numbered 5, after V lost 5 bases and J lost 4 bases. The CDR3 length is 15 residues. The DNA for the CDR3 is TGCGCCAGCAGTCGGACTAGCGGGGACGCAGATACGCAGTATTTT. It yields the protein CASSRTSGDADTQYF.

V is TRBV2 and J is TRBJ1-5, with D possibly TRBD1 on 5 matching bases. The CDR3 is made up of 15 amino acids. Germline CDR1 and CDR2: SNHLY and FYNNEI. Trimming cost V 2 bases and J 2 bases, with 10 bases left between them. The CDR3 coding sequence is TGTGCCAGCAGTGAAAGGGGATCACGCAATCAGCCCCAGCATTTT. This encodes CASSERGSRNQPQHF.

V and J are TRBV15 and TRBJ1-5, with D unclear. Looked up from germline, CDR1 is LNHNV and CDR2 is YYDKDF (reference sequence). The CDR3 has 15 amino acids. V gave up 0 bases and J gave up 3 bases, with 9 bases separating them. The CDR3 sequence is CATSRENDLNQPQHF. CDR3 DNA sequence: TGTGCCACCAGCAGAGAGAACGACCTCAATCAGCCCCAGCATTTT. Variable domain in full (rest from reference TRBV15 and TRBJ1-5): DAMVIQNPRYQVTQFGKPVTLSCSQTLNHNVMYWYQQKSSQAPKLLFHYYDKDFNNEADTPDNFQSRRPNTSFCFLDIRSPGLGDTAMYLCATSRENDLNQPQHFGDGTRLSIL.

The chain is built from TRBV11-2 and TRBJ1-5, with TRBD1 matching 7 bases. Looked up from germline, CDR1 is SGHAT and CDR2 is FQNNGV. The CDR3 extends over 13 amino acids. Losses at the gene ends were 5 bases for V and 7 bases for J; bases not matched to a gene: 5. DNA of the CDR3: TGTGCCAGCAGCCGGGACAGAGACCAGCCCCAGCATTTT. Protein sequence: CASSRDRDQPQHF.

The gene calls are TRBV18 and TRBJ2-6; tentative D call: TRBD2 (5 bases). The CDR3 runs to 17 residues. V lost 2 bases to trimming and J lost 0 bases, with 11 bases between them. CDR1 and CDR2 (germline): KGHSH, LQKENI. The CDR3 region is CASSPFSGFSGANVLTF. CDR3 sequence (DNA): TGTGCCAGCTCACCATTCAGCGGATTCTCTGGGGCCAACGTCCTGACTTTC.

V is TRBV19 and J is TRBJ1-1; D is unclear. The CDR3 consists of 16 residues. Per the germline V gene, CDR1 is LNHDA and CDR2 is SQIVND (reference sequence). V was cut by 0 bases and J by 11 bases, with 22 bases left in between. For the CDR3, the DNA is TGTGCCAGTAGTATAGATTCGACCGGAAAGAGCTTATCGGCTTTCTTT. Its translation: CASSIDSTGKSLSAFF.

The chain carries TRBV13 and TRBJ2-1; D gene ambiguous. CDR3 length: 13 amino acids. From germline, CDR1 is PRHDT and CDR2 FYEKMQ (reference sequence). The V gene lost 4 bases and the J gene lost 10 bases, with 14 bases spanning the gap. The CDR3: CASSSYKRLEQFF. CDR3 sequence (DNA): TGTGCCAGCAGCTCCTACAAACGGCTCGAGCAGTTCTTC.

This clone was seen once. The chain carries TRBV7-9 and TRBJ2-5, with D possibly being TRBD2 (6 bases). Germline assignment: CDR1 SEHNR and CDR2 FQNEAQ (reference sequence). The CDR3 is made up of 14 amino acids. Trimming took off 7 bases at V and 1 base at J, with 13 bases between the two ends. CDR3 coding DNA: TGTGCCAGCACTTCCCGGGGGAGCCAAGAGACCCAGTACTTC. This sequence encodes CASTSRGSQETQYF.

This clone was detected once. This CDR3 reads CASRQPRQSTEAFF. CDR3 nucleotides: TGTGCCAGCAGACAGCCGAGACAGAGCACTGAAGCTTTCTTT. The rearrangement joins TRBV28 to TRBJ1-1, with a possible D match to TRBD1 (5 bases). In germline, CDR1 is MDHEN, CDR2 SYDVKM. V was cut by 6 bases and J by 4 bases, with 15 bases left in between. The CDR3 consists of 14 residues.

On this clone itself: In the same sample, other DNA sequences code for this CDR3. The V call is TRBV28, the J call TRBJ1-2, with no clear D. The V end was cut by 5 bases, the J end by 11 bases, with 21 bases between. The germline V gene encodes CDR1 MDHEN and CDR2 SYDVKM. The CDR3 consists of 14 residues. The CDR3 nucleotides are TGTGCCAGCAGTCCCATAACTGATTATGGTGGTTACACCTTC. This codes for CASSPITDYGGYTF.

This clone has just one count. This rearrangement joins TRBV10-2 to TRBJ2-3; D remains ambiguous. Per the germline V gene, CDR1 is WSHSY and CDR2 is SAAADI. This CDR3 has 13 residues. Trimming removed 9 bases at V and 2 bases at J, with 12 bases between. CDR3 sequence: CASGRSLTDTQYF. The CDR3, as DNA: TGCGCCAGTGGACGGAGTCTCACAGATACGCAGTATTTT.

The chain links TRBV6-1 to TRBJ2-1; the match to TRBD1 covers 7 bases. Germline lookup yields CDR1 MNHNS and CDR2 SASEGT. The ends lost 6 bases at V and 0 bases at J; junction bases unmatched: 2. The CDR3 runs 14 residues. The CDR3 bases are TGTGCCAGCAGCCGGGACAGCTCCTACAATGAGCAGTTCTTC. It specifies CASSRDSSYNEQFF.

The chain uses TRBV9 and TRBJ1-1; D may be TRBD1 (6 bases). The ends were cut back, 0 bases at V and 5 bases at J, with 11 bases in the middle. Germline loops: CDR1 SGDLS, CDR2 YYNGEE. This CDR3 comprises 14 residues. The CDR3 DNA follows: TGTGCCAGCAGCGTAGAACAGGGAGGGACTGAAGCTTTCTTT. Encoded protein: CASSVEQGGTEAFF. The entire variable domain, with the rest obtained from reference TRBV9 and TRBJ1-1, is as follows: DSGVTQTPKHLITATGQRVTLRCSPRSGDLSVYWYQQSLDQGLQFLIQYYNGEERAKGNILERFSAQQFPDLHSELNLSSLELGDSALYFCASSVEQGGTEAFFGQGTRLTVV.

V gene TRBV7-2 combines with J gene TRBJ2-1; TRBD1 agrees at 10 bases. The CDR3 has 19 amino acids. Germline trimming cut 4 bases from V and 0 bases from J; bases unmatched to any gene: 12. CDR1 is SGHTA and CDR2 is FQGNSA in the germline V gene. The CDR3 sequence is CASSSGGQGKESSYNEQFF. CDR3 bases: TGTGCCAGCAGCTCCGGGGGACAGGGGAAGGAGAGCTCCTACAATGAGCAGTTCTTC.

The chain has TRBV30 and TRBJ1-1; TRBD1 aligns across 8 bases. V lost 7 bases to trimming and J lost 4 bases; unmatched junction nucleotides: 5. CDR3 length equals 12 residues. The germline V gene has CDR1 GTSNPN and CDR2 SVGIG (reference sequence). The CDR3, as DNA: TGTGCCTCGGACAGGGAGGTCACTGAAGCTTTCTTT. Protein product: CASDREVTEAFF.